This T cell receptor (beta chain) was retrieved from a study of shared clonotypes between healthy human individuals. The study, taken as a whole, reports: A handful of donors had about 5% of their naive CD4 clonotypes in common. Sorted-subset sequencing, rarefaction showed, was incomplete despite large depth.

The authors distributed each subset's genomic DNA evenly over several immunoSEQ plates. Measured with immunoSEQ multiplex PCR; TCRdb has only the in-frame clones, and not every one. This sample has around 1.5 million clones; around 98% occur once, and the top ten carry roughly 0.45%. This CDR3 contains 21 residues. V trimming: 1 base; J trimming: 2 bases; junction bases outside the gene matches: 14. CDR1 is SGHRS, CDR2 YFSETQ, per germline. A CD45RA-negative memory subset and a CD45RA+ naive subset were separated from the CD4+ cells. Details on this clone: Its matching antigen is unknown.

Sequenced material: naive CD4+ T cells sorted from blood. The subset is: CD45RA+ positively selected. V gene TRBV5-1 combines with J gene TRBJ2-1, with 14 bases lining up with TRBD2. This sequence was found in a man in his thirties or forties in good health. The CDR3: CASSLMGTSGSPRGTYNEQFF. In nucleotides, the CDR3 is TGCGCCAGCAGCTTGATGGGGACTAGCGGGAGTCCCAGAGGGACCTACAATGAGCAGTTCTTC. The whole variable domain, filled in from reference TRBV5-1 and TRBJ2-1, reads KAGVTQTPRYLIKTRGQQVTLSCSPISGHRSVSWYQQTPGQGLQFLFEYFSETQRNKGNFPGRFSGRQFSNSRSEMNVSTLELGDSALYLCASSLMGTSGSPRGTYNEQFFGPGTRLTVL.